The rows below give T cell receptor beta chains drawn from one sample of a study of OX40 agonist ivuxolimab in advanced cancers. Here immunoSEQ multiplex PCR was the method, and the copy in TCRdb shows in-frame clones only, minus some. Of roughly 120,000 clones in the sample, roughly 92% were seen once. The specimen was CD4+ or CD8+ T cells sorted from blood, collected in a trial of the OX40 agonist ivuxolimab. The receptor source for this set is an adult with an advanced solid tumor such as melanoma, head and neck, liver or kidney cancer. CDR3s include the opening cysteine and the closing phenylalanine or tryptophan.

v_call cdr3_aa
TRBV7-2 CASSLGPGNTEAFF
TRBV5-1 CASHRVEASQDTQYF
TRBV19 CASSIHRGDFSNQPQHF
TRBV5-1 CASLRQTSTDTQYF
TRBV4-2 CASSQGSGEEKLFF
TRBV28 CASSLEGTAGELFF
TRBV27 CASSPPGLAGGQGTQYF
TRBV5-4 CASSPPGVGGGDMNTEAFF
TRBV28 CASSSPGTSEGYYGYTF
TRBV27 CASSFLAYASYEQYF
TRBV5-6 CASSTTGMGYTF
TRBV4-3 CASSQRTGNMSPLHF
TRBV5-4 CASSLGLAGGGTDTQYF
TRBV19 CASSTETAYEQYF
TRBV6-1 CASSELTGRSILCF
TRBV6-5 CASSYLGTSQETQYF
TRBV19 CASRSENTEAFF
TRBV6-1 CAGSEFLGGHQPQHF
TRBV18 CASSPLLARSGNTIYF
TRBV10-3 CAISGKGEDGNTIYF
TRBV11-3 CASSHLRAGDVDEQFF
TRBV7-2 CASSLAQHSNQPQHF
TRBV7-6 CASSKTITTDTQYF
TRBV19 CASSLPGTDTQYF
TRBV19 CASSTHPGTNEKLFF
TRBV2 CASTPDPGANVLTF
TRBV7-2 CASSSGVLTGSTDTQYF
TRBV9 CASSVGTRAQGEKLFF
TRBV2 CASSGQGQTQYF
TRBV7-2 CASSYRAGELFF
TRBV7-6 CASSDQTSGGETQYF
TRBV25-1 CASSKNTGELFF
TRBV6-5 CASRPQYF
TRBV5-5 CASSSLRGPSTDTQYF
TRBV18 CASSPVTVQETQYF
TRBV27 CATSGTLNTGELFF
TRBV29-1 CSPRKLAGEDTQYF
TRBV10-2 CASSLRGGDQPQHF
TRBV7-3 CASSITGPRADTQYF
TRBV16 CASSLDNGETQYF
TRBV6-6 CASGRVDSGNTIYF
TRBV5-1 CASSLVMSVEQFF
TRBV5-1 CASSPVAGGMYNEQFF
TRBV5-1 CASSVATGRKTEAFF
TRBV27 CASSLFSNTGELFF
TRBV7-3 CASSLGVSGYNEQFF
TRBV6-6 CASSHGTDLYGYTF
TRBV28 CASSSRGLRGQPQHF
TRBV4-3 CASSQEFTKNNEQFF
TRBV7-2 CASSYLAGASYNEQFF
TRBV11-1 CASSLGGGGDEKLFF
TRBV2 CASSEPGHPGNQPQHF